Below, 14 T cell receptor beta chains from the same sample are listed, as sequenced in a study of T cells in tumors after PD-1 blockade. Profiled with immunoSEQ multiplex PCR; TCRdb holds only in-frame clones, not every one. The top ten clones hold roughly 4.1% of a sample with roughly 48,000 clones, 81% of them seen once. Sample: PBMCs, taken before anti-PD-1 treatment. The receptor set was obtained from a human donor with basal cell carcinoma.

This clone was picked up a small number of times. The chain couples TRBV5-6 to TRBJ1-1; 9 nucleotides line up with TRBD1. With V trimmed by 2 bases and J by 1 base, 3 bases remained unmatched. Germline V gives CDR1 SGHDT, CDR2 YYEEEE. The CDR3 runs 15 residues. For the CDR3, the DNA is TGTGCCAGCAGCTTACAGGGGGCCCCGAACACTGAAGCTTTCTTT. Its translation is CASSLQGAPNTEAFF. The full variable domain, rest sourced from reference TRBV5-6 and TRBJ1-1, is DAGVTQSPTHLIKTRGQQVTLRCSPKSGHDTVSWYQQALGQGPQFIFQYYEEEERQRGNFPDRFSGHQFPNYSSELNVNALLLGDSALYLCASSLQGAPNTEAFFGQGTRLTVV.

The rearrangement links TRBV30 to TRBJ2-7, with D perhaps TRBD2 (5 bases). Deletions cut 4 bases from V and 6 bases from J, with 10 bases between. The CDR3 has 11 amino acids. The germline V gene has CDR1 GTSNPN and CDR2 SVGIG (reference sequence). This chain's CDR3 is CAWKVGVEQYF. CDR3 in DNA: TGTGCCTGGAAAGTCGGGGTCGAGCAGTACTTC.

This clone showed up just once. This chain links TRBV7-8 with TRBJ2-1; 9 bases are a match to TRBD1. V lost 3 bases to trimming and J lost 8 bases; unmatched junction nucleotides: 8. From germline, CDR1 is SGHVS and CDR2 FQNEAQ. CDR3 length equals 15 residues. CDR3: CASSFTGQGVHEQFF. Written as DNA, the CDR3 is TGTGCCAGCAGCTTCACGGGACAGGGCGTCCATGAGCAGTTCTTC.

The V and J genes are TRBV21-1 and TRBJ2-3; the table's D call, TRBD1, has no DNA check behind it. TRBV21-1 is an annotated pseudogene. CDR3 length: 15 residues. Written as DNA, the CDR3 is TGTGCCAGCAGCAAACAGGGGGCTAGCACAGATACGCAGTATTTT. Protein product: CASSKQGASTDTQYF.

This clone came up once. V is TRBV7-9 and J is TRBJ2-1, with 12 nucleotides matching TRBD2. The CDR3 covers 16 residues. V shed 6 bases and J 5 bases; nucleotides not matched to a gene: 8. Germline values: CDR1 SEHNR, CDR2 FQNEAQ (reference sequence). CDR3: CASSNKLAGGNNEQFF. The CDR3 region has the DNA TGTGCCAGCAGTAACAAACTAGCGGGGGGCAACAATGAGCAGTTCTTC.

The rearrangement links TRBV2 to TRBJ2-4; 9 positions match TRBD1. The CDR3 loop spans 13 amino acids. Per germline, CDR1 SNHLY and CDR2 FYNNEI. The trim removed 8 bases at V and 1 base at J, leaving 0 bases unmatched. The CDR3 nucleotides read TGTGCCAGCGGGACAGGGGCCAAAAACATTCAGTACTTC. Translating it yields CASGTGAKNIQYF.

The V and J genes are TRBV6-1 and TRBJ2-2; no definite D call. Germline V CDR1 and CDR2: MNHNS, SASEGT. The CDR3 sequence is 15 residues long. Trimming took off 2 bases at V and 2 bases at J, with 9 bases between the two ends. CDR3 in DNA: TGTGCCAGCAGTGAATCGGGTCGTAACACCGGGGAGCTGTTTTTT. As protein: CASSESGRNTGELFF.

The chain is built from TRBV28 and TRBJ1-2, with a weak D call TRBD1 (5 bases). The germline gives CDR1 MDHEN, CDR2 SYDVKM. The CDR3 is made up of 16 amino acids. Deletions cut 6 bases from V and 2 bases from J, with 19 bases between. The CDR3 DNA follows: TGTGCCAGCAGCCCGGGGGTCTTTAGGGGCAACTATGGCTACACCTTC. Translated, it gives CASSPGVFRGNYGYTF.

The chain carries TRBV19 and TRBJ1-2; 9 bases align to TRBD1. CDR3 length equals 14 residues. Germline assignment: CDR1 LNHDA and CDR2 SQIVND (reference sequence). V shed 4 bases, J shed 5 bases, and the junction held 5 bases outside the gene matches. The CDR3 sequence is CASSSGQGIYGYTF. The DNA of the CDR3 is TGTGCCAGTAGTAGCGGACAGGGGATTTATGGCTACACCTTC.

The CDR3, as DNA: TGTGCCAGTAGTATATGGCAGACTCAGCCCCAGCATTTT. Amino acid sequence: CASSIWQTQPQHF. The genes are TRBV19 and TRBJ1-5; no definite D call. Trimming took 2 bases from V and 6 from J, leaving 8 bases between them. Germline V gives CDR1 LNHDA, CDR2 SQIVND (reference sequence). The CDR3 has 13 residues.

J is TRBJ2-3 and V is TRBV6-6; possibly TRBD2 for D (6 bases). Germline-derived CDR1 and CDR2 are MNHNY and SVGAGI (reference sequence). The CDR3 covers 15 residues. Between the trimmed V and J ends, which lost 0 bases and 0 bases, there was a span of 7 bases. CDR3 sequence reads: CASSYSGGSTDTQYF. The CDR3 nucleotides read TGTGCCAGCAGTTACTCGGGGGGTAGCACAGATACGCAGTATTTT.

V usage is TRBV18 and J usage is TRBJ2-3, with 8 bases aligning to TRBD1. CDR1 is KGHSH, CDR2 LQKENI, per germline. V gave up 5 bases and J gave up 0 bases; unmatched junction bases: 10. The CDR3 sequence is 17 residues long. The CDR3 nucleotides are TGTGCCAGCTCAAGCCGGGACAGGCAATCTAGCACAGATACGCAGTATTTT. This codes for CASSSRDRQSSTDTQYF.

The V gene is TRBV27, the J gene TRBJ2-3, with no clear D. V lost 2 bases and J lost 2, with 11 bases in between. The CDR3 consists of 15 residues. Germline lookup yields CDR1 MNHEY and CDR2 SMNVEV (reference sequence). The CDR3 nucleotides are TGTGCCAGCAGTTTAAGGGTGGGTGACACAGATACGCAGTATTTT. The encoded protein is CASSLRVGDTDTQYF.

The chain carries TRBV5-6 and TRBJ1-2, with unresolved D. Looked up from germline, CDR1 is SGHDT and CDR2 is YYEEEE. The CDR3 covers 13 residues. Between the trimmed V and J ends, which lost 4 bases and 4 bases, there was a span of 11 bases. The CDR3 here is CASSPPGSYGYTF. The CDR3 coding sequence is TGTGCCAGCAGCCCCCCCGGGAGCTATGGCTACACCTTC.